A single sample gave rise to the 32 T cell receptor beta chains below, sequenced in a study of spatial heterogeneity in lung cancer. As to time point: sample taken at primary tumor resection. Tumor, nontumor lung or frozen PBMC supplied whole RNA that was sequenced unsorted. TCRdb re-derived calls from the 5' RACE reads in MiXCR, one entry per CDR3 protein. This sample has under 4,500 distinct CDR3 sequences, with roughly a tenth found just once. Sequencing was performed on PBMCs, taken at surgery. These receptors were collected from a male donor with early-stage non-small cell lung cancer.

V usage is TRBV20-1 and J usage is TRBJ2-1; D call uncertain. Deletions cut 0 bases from V and 3 bases from J, with 9 bases between. CDR1 DFQATT and CDR2 SNEGSKA come from the germline V gene (reference sequence). The CDR3 loop spans 14 amino acids. In DNA, the CDR3 is TGCAGTGCTAGAGATATGTACATCTACAATGAGCAGTTCTTC. This translates into CSARDMYIYNEQFF.

The chain has TRBV9 and TRBJ2-7; D might be TRBD1 (6 bases). Germline V gene sequence: CDR1 SGDLS, CDR2 YYNGEE. This CDR3 spans 15 amino acids. V was pared by 4 bases and J by 6 bases, with 20 bases between. The CDR3 sequence is CASSIAQGLPGEQYF. The CDR3 DNA reads TGTGCCAGCAGCATAGCCCAGGGGCTGCCCGGCGAGCAGTACTTC.

This clonotype was seen at least ten times. The chain carries TRBV3-1 and TRBJ2-3, with 8 bases aligning to TRBD2. Germline V gene lookup returns CDR1 LGHDT and CDR2 YNNKEL (reference sequence). This CDR3 comprises 15 residues. The V segment lost 1 base and the J segment 7 bases; nucleotides outside the gene matches: 7. The DNA of the CDR3 is TGTGCCAGCAGCCAAGTAGCGGGACTCACGAATACGCAGTATTTT. This translates into CASSQVAGLTNTQYF.

This clonotype was counted only a few times. The chain joins TRBV24-1 to TRBJ1-2; D is undetermined. Germline V lookup: CDR1 KGHDR, CDR2 SFDVKD. Trimming shortened V by 7 bases and J by 1 base, and 6 bases separated the two germline ends. The CDR3 covers 12 residues. In DNA form, the CDR3 reads TGTGCCACCAGAGAGGGTAACTATGGCTACACCTTC. It is translated as CATREGNYGYTF.

This clonotype has a count of ten or more. The J gene is TRBJ1-3, the V gene TRBV7-8; 8 positions match TRBD1. Germline V gene sequence: CDR1 SGHVS, CDR2 FQNEAQ. The CDR3 consists of 16 residues. The V gene end was trimmed by 2 bases and the J gene end by 3 bases; junction bases not matched to a gene: 6. CDR3 residues: CASSLPQGAFGNTIYF. The CDR3 nucleotides are TGTGCCAGCAGCTTACCCCAGGGGGCGTTTGGAAACACCATATATTTT.

The chain combines TRBV29-1 with TRBJ2-2; maybe TRBD1 (5 bases). The CDR3 length is 11 residues. With 7 bases removed from V and 5 bases from J, the gap between germline ends came to 8 bases. Germline CDR1 SQVTM, CDR2 ANQGSEA. This CDR3 reads CSGRQTGELFF. CDR3 coding DNA: TGCAGCGGCCGACAGACCGGGGAGCTGTTTTTT.

Judged by abundance, this clonotype is medium-sized. CDR3 DNA: TGTGCCAGCAGCCCGACCGCAGGGGGTAACGAGCAGTACTTC. It yields the protein CASSPTAGGNEQYF. The chain employs TRBV7-9 and TRBJ2-7; 7 bases agree with TRBD1. CDR3 length equals 14 residues. Per germline, CDR1 SEHNR and CDR2 FQNEAQ (reference sequence). V was clipped by 5 bases and J by 5 bases; unmatched bases: 9.

The rearrangement joins TRBV29-1 to TRBJ1-1; 12 bases fit TRBD1. Trimming took 3 bases from V and 1 from J; bases not matched to a gene: 3. The CDR3 loop spans 15 amino acids. Per germline, CDR1 SQVTM and CDR2 ANQGSEA. CDR3 in DNA: TGCAGCGTTGAGGGACAGGGGGCGCGGAACACTGAAGCTTTCTTT. This codes for CSVEGQGARNTEAFF.

This clonotype is labeled as large. The rearrangement links TRBV9 to TRBJ1-1, with no clear D. Trimming shortened V by 6 bases and J by 1 base, and 7 bases separated the two germline ends. Germline CDR1 is SGDLS and CDR2 is YYNGEE. This CDR3 comprises 12 residues. The CDR3 coding sequence is TGTGCCAGCAAAGGCTCGAACACTGAAGCTTTCTTT. It is translated as CASKGSNTEAFF.

The CDR3 loop is CASSQDTYGYTF. CDR3 coding DNA: TGTGCCAGCAGCCAAGATACCTATGGCTACACCTTC. The chain is built from TRBV3-1 and TRBJ1-2, with no clear D. The CDR3 length is 12 residues. The V end was cut by 0 bases, the J end by 4 bases, with 3 bases between. Germline CDR1 and CDR2: LGHDT and YNNKEL (reference sequence).

In this sample, this clonotype turned up many times. V is TRBV27 and J is TRBJ2-3; no clear D. The CDR3 covers 16 residues. Germline V lookup: CDR1 MNHEY, CDR2 SMNVEV (reference sequence). V lost 3 bases and J 2 bases, leaving 15 bases between the germline ends. The CDR3 region has the DNA TGTGCCAGCAGTTTGGGTAGCCTCCTTTTCACAGATACGCAGTATTTT. It codes for CASSLGSLLFTDTQYF.

This clonotype was counted at least ten times. The rearrangement uses TRBV7-9 and TRBJ2-1; 7 nucleotides match TRBD2. Germline assignment: CDR1 SEHNR and CDR2 FQNEAQ (reference sequence). Trimming took 10 bases from V and 14 from J; bases not matched to a gene: 20. The CDR3 sequence is 14 residues long. DNA of the CDR3: TGTGCCAACACCCTCAGCGAGCGGGGAGAGGGGAAGTTCTTC. It encodes CANTLSERGEGKFF.

This clonotype was detected only a few times. The chain has TRBV3-1 and TRBJ2-1; possible D gene TRBD2, 6 bases. Trimming pared 0 bases from V and 12 bases from J, leaving 15 bases between. This CDR3 has 14 residues. CDR1 and CDR2 (germline): LGHDT, YNNKEL (reference sequence). The chain's CDR3 is CASSQDDIWRGQFF. The CDR3 DNA is TGTGCCAGCAGCCAAGATGATATATGGCGGGGGCAGTTCTTC.

This clonotype has a count of ten or more. The V and J genes are TRBV19 and TRBJ1-4; no firm D call. The V gene lost 7 bases and the J gene lost 4 bases, with 7 bases spanning the gap. The germline V gene has CDR1 LNHDA and CDR2 SQIVND (reference sequence). The CDR3 covers 12 residues. The CDR3 loop reads CASTTGNEKLFF. The CDR3 nucleotides read TGTGCCAGTACGACGGGTAATGAAAAACTGTTTTTT.

This clonotype appeared many times. The J gene is TRBJ2-2, the V gene TRBV7-2; TRBD1 aligns across 7 bases. V trimming: 3 bases; J trimming: 2 bases; junction bases outside the gene matches: 3. Germline CDR1 and CDR2: SGHTA and FQGNSA. The CDR3 extends over 15 amino acids. This CDR3 reads CASSFGTDNTGELFF. The DNA for the CDR3 is TGTGCCAGCAGCTTCGGGACAGATAACACCGGGGAGCTGTTTTTT.

The CDR3 sequence is CASSLGSTEAFF. The CDR3 nucleotides are TGCGCCAGCAGCTTGGGTAGCACTGAAGCTTTCTTT. This chain links TRBV5-1 with TRBJ1-1, with D unclear. V lost 0 bases and J 4 bases, leaving 4 bases between the germline ends. The CDR3 length is 12 residues. Per germline, CDR1 SGHRS and CDR2 YFSETQ.

This clonotype was seen many times. The chain joins TRBV10-3 to TRBJ2-3; 8 bases are shared with TRBD1. With 0 bases clipped from V and 5 bases from J, the junction kept 10 bases outside the gene matches. Germline-derived CDR1 and CDR2 are ENHRY and SYGVKD. This CDR3 is built from 17 residues. CDR3 residues: CAISESQGRGLGDTQYF. In DNA form, the CDR3 reads TGTGCCATCAGTGAGTCCCAGGGCAGGGGGCTAGGAGATACGCAGTATTTT.

This clonotype has ten or more counts. V usage is TRBV5-1 and J usage is TRBJ1-1, with 7 bases identical to TRBD1. Per the germline V gene, CDR1 is SGHRS and CDR2 is YFSETQ. This CDR3 is built from 14 residues. Losses at the gene ends were 0 bases for V and 4 bases for J; bases not matched to a gene: 3. CDR3 in DNA: TGCGCCAGCAGCTTGGAGGGGGCGCGCACTGAAGCTTTCTTT. Its translation: CASSLEGARTEAFF.

This clonotype was observed a handful of times. V usage is TRBV7-2 and J usage is TRBJ1-2; possibly TRBD1 for D (5 bases). Between the trimmed V and J ends, which lost 6 bases and 6 bases, there was a span of 14 bases. Looked up from germline, CDR1 is SGHTA and CDR2 is FQGNSA. This CDR3 contains 13 residues. The CDR3 bases are TGTGCCAGCAGTTTTGACAGCACGCATGGCTACACCTTC. This gives the protein CASSFDSTHGYTF.

This clonotype came up a few times. The chain is built from TRBV29-1 and TRBJ2-2; D remains ambiguous. The CDR3 has 12 residues. Per the germline V gene, CDR1 is SQVTM and CDR2 is ANQGSEA. The germline V and J ends were trimmed by 7 bases and 6 bases, with 12 bases remaining between them. The CDR3 loop is CSAGQSAGELFF. The CDR3 DNA reads as TGCAGCGCAGGCCAGAGTGCCGGGGAGCTGTTTTTT.

This clonotype appeared many times. V gene TRBV2 combines with J gene TRBJ1-1, with D hard to call. The V end was cut by 0 bases, the J end by 11 bases, with 16 bases between. Germline values: CDR1 SNHLY, CDR2 FYNNEI. This CDR3 comprises 14 residues. CDR3 coding DNA: TGTGCCAGCAGTGAAGCGGTCTGGCCCCGAACGGCTTTCTTT. It codes for CASSEAVWPRTAFF.

This clonotype occurred many times. DNA of the CDR3: TGTGCCAGCCTCGCAGGGTATATAATCTCTGGGGCCAACGTCCTGACTTTC. This gives the protein CASLAGYIISGANVLTF. The chain carries TRBV6-1 and TRBJ2-6, with D possibly TRBD1 on 5 matching bases. The V end was cut by 8 bases, the J end by 0 bases, with 17 bases between. The CDR3 is 17 amino acids. Per the germline V gene, CDR1 is MNHNS and CDR2 is SASEGT.

This clonotype was detected ten times or more. This chain joins TRBV5-5 and TRBJ1-1, with D tentatively TRBD1 (5 bases). Looked up from germline, CDR1 is SGHKS and CDR2 is YYEKEE (reference sequence). The CDR3 is 14 amino acids. The V end lost 2 bases, the J end lost 3 bases, and 11 bases lay between the germline ends. CDR3 sequence: CASSLGPRDTEAFF. In nucleotides, the CDR3 is TGTGCCAGCAGCTTAGGGCCCAGGGACACTGAAGCTTTCTTT.

By share of the sample, this clonotype is medium-sized. The J gene is TRBJ2-7, the V gene TRBV3-1; D is unclear. Per germline, CDR1 LGHDT and CDR2 YNNKEL (reference sequence). V dropped 1 base and J dropped 2 bases, with 12 bases sitting between them. This CDR3 spans 15 amino acids. The CDR3 here is CASSQGAPPAYEQYF. The CDR3 DNA is TGTGCCAGCAGCCAAGGGGCCCCTCCTGCCTACGAGCAGTACTTC.

This clonotype was picked up many times. The V gene is TRBV3-1, the J gene TRBJ2-3; TRBD2 matches 11 bases. Looked up from germline, CDR1 is LGHDT and CDR2 is YNNKEL (reference sequence). The V gene end was trimmed by 2 bases and the J gene end by 3 bases; junction bases not matched to a gene: 7. The CDR3 contains 17 residues. CDR3 amino acids: CASSQRRGTSGTDTQYF. The DNA of the CDR3 is TGTGCCAGCAGCCAACGCCGTGGGACTAGCGGTACAGATACGCAGTATTTT.

This clonotype was seen only a few times. This rearrangement joins TRBV27 to TRBJ2-7, with TRBD2 identical over 9 bases. CDR1 and CDR2 from the germline V gene are MNHEY and SMNVEV (reference sequence). The CDR3 covers 13 residues. Trimming at V came to 9 bases and at J to 2 bases, leaving 5 bases not matched to a gene. DNA of the CDR3: TGTGCCAGTGCTAGCGGGACCACCTACGAGCAGTACTTC. Its protein is CASASGTTYEQYF.

Ten or more counts support this clonotype. In DNA form, the CDR3 reads TGTGCCAGCAGCTCGATGGGGGGTGACTCGGAAGAGACCCAGTACTTC. Translating gives CASSSMGGDSEETQYF. The chain employs TRBV7-9 and TRBJ2-5, with a weak D call TRBD2 (6 bases). CDR1 and CDR2 (germline): SEHNR, FQNEAQ (reference sequence). The CDR3 is made up of 16 amino acids. The germline V and J ends were trimmed by 4 bases and 3 bases, with 18 bases remaining between them.

V usage is TRBV23-1 and J usage is TRBJ1-5; D not certain. TRBV23-1 is marked as an open reading frame, function uncertain. V was pared by 0 bases and J by 3 bases, with 12 bases between. The CDR3 extends over 16 amino acids. CDR3 region: CASSQSTAINNQPQHF. CDR3 coding DNA: TGCGCCAGCAGTCAATCTACAGCTATTAACAATCAGCCCCAGCATTTT.

This clonotype has ten or more counts. The J gene is TRBJ1-2, the V gene TRBV24-1, with D maybe TRBD1 (5 bases). Trimming left V 3 bases short and J 5 bases short, with 12 bases between. Germline lookup yields CDR1 KGHDR and CDR2 SFDVKD. The CDR3 consists of 14 residues. CDR3 sequence (DNA): TGTGCCACCAGTGATAGCCACAGGTCTTATGGCTACACCTTC. Amino acids: CATSDSHRSYGYTF.

This clonotype was counted a few times. J is TRBJ1-6 and V is TRBV7-7, with a tentative D call TRBD1 (6 bases). This CDR3 has 17 amino acids. The V end lost 5 bases, the J end lost 7 bases, and 21 bases lay between the germline ends. Germline V gene lookup returns CDR1 SSHAT and CDR2 FNYEAQ (reference sequence). The CDR3 DNA sequence: TGTGCCAGCAGCAATAGTACCCGGGGGCTTACAAATTCACCCCTCCACTTT. Amino acids: CASSNSTRGLTNSPLHF. Full variable domain (missing parts from reference TRBV7-7 and TRBJ1-6): GAGVSQSPRYKVTKRGQDVTLRCDPISSHATLYWYQQALGQGPEFLTYFNYEAQPDKSGLPSDRFSAERPEGSISTLTIQRTEQRDSAMYRCASSNSTRGLTNSPLHFGNGTRLTVT.

This clonotype was observed many times. The V and J genes are TRBV9 and TRBJ2-5; D gene unclear. Trimming left V 3 bases short and J 5 bases short, with 17 bases between. CDR3 length equals 15 residues. Germline loops: CDR1 SGDLS, CDR2 YYNGEE. The CDR3 DNA reads TGTGCCAGCAGCGACGCCGAGACGGGCGAGGAGACCCAGTACTTC. The encoded protein is CASSDAETGEETQYF.

The J gene is TRBJ1-1, the V gene TRBV29-1, with TRBD1 matching 12 bases. The CDR3 spans 14 residues. The V gene end was trimmed by 5 bases and the J gene end by 2 bases; junction bases not matched to a gene: 3. Germline V gene data show CDR1 as SQVTM and CDR2 as ANQGSEA. The CDR3, as DNA: TGCAGCGTTAAGGGGACAGGGGGCAACACTGAAGCTTTCTTT. Its protein is CSVKGTGGNTEAFF.